This T cell receptor beta chain was obtained from a study of Ad26.COV2.S vaccination and SARS-CoV-2 variants. Produced via immunoSEQ multiplex PCR; TCRdb's table is partial and in-frame only. In the table there are 350,000 to 600,000 clones, roughly 87% of which are singletons. CDR3 size: 14 residues. The germline gives CDR1 SGHAT, CDR2 FQNNGV. V was cut by 6 bases and J by 1 base, with 13 bases left in between. As for treatment: around 19 received Ad26.COV2.S at low or high dose, single or two shots; about 5 received placebo; per-sample allocation not given. Sample collection was performed on day 63 after the first vaccine or placebo injection.

The input for sequencing was peripheral blood, taken in a trial of Ad26.COV2.S vaccine versus placebo. The J gene is TRBJ2-7, the V gene TRBV11-2; D might be TRBD1 or TRBD2, each matching 5 bases. This TCR was recovered from a person between 18 and 65 years old who received the Ad26.COV2.S COVID-19 vaccine or a placebo. CDR3 nucleotide sequence: TGTGCCAGCAGTTTTACCGGGGCTTCCTACGAGCAGTACTTC. This codes for CASSFTGASYEQYF.